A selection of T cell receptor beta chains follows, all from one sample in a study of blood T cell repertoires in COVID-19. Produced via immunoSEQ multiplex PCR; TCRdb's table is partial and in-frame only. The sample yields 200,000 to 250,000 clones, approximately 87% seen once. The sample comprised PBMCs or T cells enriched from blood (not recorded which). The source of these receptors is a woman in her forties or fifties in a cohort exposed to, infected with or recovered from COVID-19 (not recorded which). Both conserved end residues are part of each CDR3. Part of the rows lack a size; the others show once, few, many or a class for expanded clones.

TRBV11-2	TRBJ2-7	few	CASSFTTYEQYF
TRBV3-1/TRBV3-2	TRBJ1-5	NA	CASSQVPGSSQPQHF
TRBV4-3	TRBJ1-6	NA	CASSQAPGQDNSPLHF
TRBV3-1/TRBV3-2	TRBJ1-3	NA	CASSHDSTGHSGNTIYF
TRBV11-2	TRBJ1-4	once	CASSPSTGSEKLFF
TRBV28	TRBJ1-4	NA	CASSSGAGNEKLFF
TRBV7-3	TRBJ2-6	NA	CASSSVLAGGSGANVLTF
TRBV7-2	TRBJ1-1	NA	CASRLDSSVMEAFF
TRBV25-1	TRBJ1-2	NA	CASSEYYVEGYTF
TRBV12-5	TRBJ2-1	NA	CASGSPGLAGGLPYSSYNEQFF
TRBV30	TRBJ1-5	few	CAWSQGSNQPQHF
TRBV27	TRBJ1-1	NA	CASSLRTQGVKATEAFF
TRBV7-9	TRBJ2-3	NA	CASSSLGRTSGTTDTQYF
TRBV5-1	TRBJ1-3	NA	CASSPEPTFGNTIYF
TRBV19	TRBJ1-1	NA	CASSPPGGGAFF
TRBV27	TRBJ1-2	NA	CATWTGTGDYGYTF
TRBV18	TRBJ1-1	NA	CASSPGGNVAFF
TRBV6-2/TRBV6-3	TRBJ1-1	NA	CASSRRQGLTEAFF